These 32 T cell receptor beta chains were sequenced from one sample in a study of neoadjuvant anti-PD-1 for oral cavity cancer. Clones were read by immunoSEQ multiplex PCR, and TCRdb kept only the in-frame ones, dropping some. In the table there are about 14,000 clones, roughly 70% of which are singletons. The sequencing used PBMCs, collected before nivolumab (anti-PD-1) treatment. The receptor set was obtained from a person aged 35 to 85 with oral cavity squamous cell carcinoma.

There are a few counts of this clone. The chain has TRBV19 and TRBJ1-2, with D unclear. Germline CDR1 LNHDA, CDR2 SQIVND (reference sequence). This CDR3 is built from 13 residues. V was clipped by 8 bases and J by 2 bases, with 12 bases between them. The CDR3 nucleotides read TGTGCCAGTCAAGCGACGGGGAACTATGGCTACACCTTC. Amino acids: CASQATGNYGYTF.

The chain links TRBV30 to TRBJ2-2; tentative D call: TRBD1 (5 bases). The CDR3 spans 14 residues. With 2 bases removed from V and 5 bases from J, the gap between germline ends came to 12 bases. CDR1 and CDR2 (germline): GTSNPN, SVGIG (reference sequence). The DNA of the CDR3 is TGTGCCTGGAGTACGTTGACAGCAACCGGGGAGCTGTTTTTT. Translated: CAWSTLTATGELFF.

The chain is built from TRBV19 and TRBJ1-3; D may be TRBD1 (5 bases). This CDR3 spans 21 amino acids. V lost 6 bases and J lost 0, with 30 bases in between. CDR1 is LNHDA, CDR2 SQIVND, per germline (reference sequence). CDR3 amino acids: CASRNAYRGARTLNSGNTIYF. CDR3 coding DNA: TGTGCCAGTAGGAATGCTTATCGAGGGGCTCGGACGCTCAACTCTGGAAACACCATATATTTT.

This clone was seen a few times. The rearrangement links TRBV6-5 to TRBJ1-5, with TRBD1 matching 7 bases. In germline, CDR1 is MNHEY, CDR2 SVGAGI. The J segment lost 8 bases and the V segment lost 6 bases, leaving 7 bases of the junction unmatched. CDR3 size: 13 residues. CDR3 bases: TGTGCCAGCAGCAGACAGGGAGAAGAGCCCCAGCATTTT. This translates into CASSRQGEEPQHF.

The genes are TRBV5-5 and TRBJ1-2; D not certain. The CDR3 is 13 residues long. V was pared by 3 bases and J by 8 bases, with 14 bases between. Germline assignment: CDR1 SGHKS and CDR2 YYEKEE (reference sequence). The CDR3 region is CASSSRTGKGYTF. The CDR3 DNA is TGTGCCAGCAGCTCTCGGACGGGAAAAGGCTACACCTTC.

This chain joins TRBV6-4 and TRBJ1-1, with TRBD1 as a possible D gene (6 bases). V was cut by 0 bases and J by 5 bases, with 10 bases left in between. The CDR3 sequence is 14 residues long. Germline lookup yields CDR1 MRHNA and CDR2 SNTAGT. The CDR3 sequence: CASSDSSRGTEAFF. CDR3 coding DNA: TGTGCCAGCAGTGACTCGTCCAGGGGAACTGAAGCTTTCTTT.

The CDR3 DNA sequence: TGCGCCAGCAGCCAAGATGTCGCTCGGCTAGCGGCGAGCTGGACGAAAAACATTCAGTACTTC. Translation: CASSQDVARLAASWTKNIQYF. The genes are TRBV4-1 and TRBJ2-4; 7 bases agree with TRBD2. Germline loops: CDR1 MGHRA, CDR2 YSYEKL. This CDR3 comprises 21 residues. J lost 4 bases, V lost 0 bases, and 21 bases had no gene match.

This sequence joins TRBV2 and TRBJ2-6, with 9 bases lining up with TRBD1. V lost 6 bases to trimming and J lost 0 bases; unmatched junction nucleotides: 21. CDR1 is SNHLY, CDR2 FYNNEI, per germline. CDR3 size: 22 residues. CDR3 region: CASRSIPGTGTFTGSGANVLTF. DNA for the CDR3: TGTGCCAGCAGATCCATCCCCGGGACAGGGACTTTTACAGGCTCTGGGGCCAACGTCCTGACTTTC.

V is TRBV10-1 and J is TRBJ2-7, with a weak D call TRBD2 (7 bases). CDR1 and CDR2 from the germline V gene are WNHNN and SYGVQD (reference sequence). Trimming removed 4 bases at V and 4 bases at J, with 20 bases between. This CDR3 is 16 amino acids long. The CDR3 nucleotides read TGCGCCAGCAGTGCCCAGGTCCTCGGGGGGCTTTACGAGCAGTACTTC. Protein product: CASSAQVLGGLYEQYF.

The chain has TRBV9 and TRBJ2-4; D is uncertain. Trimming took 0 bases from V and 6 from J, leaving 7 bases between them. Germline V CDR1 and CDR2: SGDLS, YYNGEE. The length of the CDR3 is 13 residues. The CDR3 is CASSVGPLNIQYF. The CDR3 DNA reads TGTGCCAGCAGCGTAGGACCGCTAAACATTCAGTACTTC.

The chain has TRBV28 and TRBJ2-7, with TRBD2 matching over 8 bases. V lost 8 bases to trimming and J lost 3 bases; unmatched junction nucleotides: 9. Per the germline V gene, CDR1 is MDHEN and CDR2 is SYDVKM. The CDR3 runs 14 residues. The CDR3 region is CASSTGGAGYEQYF. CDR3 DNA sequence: TGTGCCAGCTCAACGGGGGGGGCTGGCTACGAGCAGTACTTC. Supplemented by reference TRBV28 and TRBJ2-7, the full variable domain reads DVKVTQSSRYLVKRTGEKVFLECVQDMDHENMFWYRQDPGLGLRLIYFSYDVKMKEKGDIPEGYSVSREKKERFSLILESASTNQTSMYLCASSTGGAGYEQYFGPGTRLTVT.

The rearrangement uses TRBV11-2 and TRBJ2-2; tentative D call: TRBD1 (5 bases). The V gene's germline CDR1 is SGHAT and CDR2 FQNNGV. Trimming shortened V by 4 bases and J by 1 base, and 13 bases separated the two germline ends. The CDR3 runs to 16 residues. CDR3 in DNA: TGTGCCAGCAGCTACCGTCAGGGCAAGAACACCGGGGAGCTGTTTTTT. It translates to CASSYRQGKNTGELFF.

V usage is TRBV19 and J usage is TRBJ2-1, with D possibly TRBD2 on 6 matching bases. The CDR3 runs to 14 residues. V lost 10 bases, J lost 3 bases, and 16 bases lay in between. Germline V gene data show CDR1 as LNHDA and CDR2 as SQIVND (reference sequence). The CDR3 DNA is TGTGCCACAATGGACGGGAGACGCTACAATGAGCAGTTCTTC. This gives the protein CATMDGRRYNEQFF. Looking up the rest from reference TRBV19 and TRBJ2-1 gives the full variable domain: DGGITQSPKYLFRKEGQNVTLSCEQNLNHDAMYWYRQDPGQGLRLIYYSQIVNDFQKGDIAEGYSVSREKKESFPLTVTSAQKNPTAFYLCATMDGRRYNEQFFGPGTRLTVL.

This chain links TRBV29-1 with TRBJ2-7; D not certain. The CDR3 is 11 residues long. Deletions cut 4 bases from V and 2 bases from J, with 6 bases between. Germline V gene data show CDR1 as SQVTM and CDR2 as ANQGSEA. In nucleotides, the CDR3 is TGCAGCGTTGGCAACACCTACGAGCAGTACTTC. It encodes CSVGNTYEQYF.

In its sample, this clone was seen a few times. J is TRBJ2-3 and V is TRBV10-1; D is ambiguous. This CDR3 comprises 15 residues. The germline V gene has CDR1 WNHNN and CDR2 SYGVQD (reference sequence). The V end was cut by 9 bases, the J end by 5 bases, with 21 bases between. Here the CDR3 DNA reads TGCGCCAGTTCTGGCGTGGCACCTCTGAGAGATACGCAGTATTTT. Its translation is CASSGVAPLRDTQYF.

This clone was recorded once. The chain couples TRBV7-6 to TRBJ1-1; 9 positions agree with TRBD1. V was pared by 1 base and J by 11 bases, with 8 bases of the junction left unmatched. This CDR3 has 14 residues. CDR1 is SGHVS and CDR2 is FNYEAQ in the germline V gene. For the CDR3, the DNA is TGTGCCAGCAGCTTAGTCCCCTACAGGGGGCTGGCTTTCTTT. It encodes CASSLVPYRGLAFF.

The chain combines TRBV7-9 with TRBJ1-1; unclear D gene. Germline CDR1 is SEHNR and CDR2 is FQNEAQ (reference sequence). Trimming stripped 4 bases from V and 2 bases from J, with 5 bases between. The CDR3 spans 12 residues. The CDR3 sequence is CASSYVNTEAFF. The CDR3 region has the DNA TGTGCCAGCAGCTACGTAAACACTGAAGCTTTCTTT.

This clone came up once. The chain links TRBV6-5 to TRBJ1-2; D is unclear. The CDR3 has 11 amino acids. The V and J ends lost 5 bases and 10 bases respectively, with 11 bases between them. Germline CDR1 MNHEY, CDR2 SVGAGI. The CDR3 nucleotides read TGTGCCAGCAGTGAATGGAGAGACTACACCTTC. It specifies CASSEWRDYTF.

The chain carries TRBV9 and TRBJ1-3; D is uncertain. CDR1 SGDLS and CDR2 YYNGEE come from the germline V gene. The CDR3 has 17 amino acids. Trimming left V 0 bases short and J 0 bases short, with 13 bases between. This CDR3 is CASSVGIDDYSGNTIYF. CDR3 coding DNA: TGTGCCAGCAGCGTAGGGATAGATGACTACTCTGGAAACACCATATATTTT.

The CDR3 DNA sequence: TGTGCCAGCAGTCGTGTGACAGGGCGATATATAGTGACCCAGTACTTC. Its protein is CASSRVTGRYIVTQYF. The chain joins TRBV11-2 to TRBJ2-5; 7 nucleotides match TRBD1. The V segment lost 6 bases and the J segment 7 bases; nucleotides outside the gene matches: 17. The germline V gene has CDR1 SGHAT and CDR2 FQNNGV. The CDR3 length is 16 residues. Based on the CDR3 plus reference TRBV11-2 and TRBJ2-5, the full variable domain is EAGVAQSPRYKIIEKRQSVAFWCNPISGHATLYWYQQILGQGPKLLIQFQNNGVVDDSQLPKDRFSAERLKGVDSTLKIQPAKLEDSAVYLCASSRVTGRYIVTQYFGPGTRLLVL.

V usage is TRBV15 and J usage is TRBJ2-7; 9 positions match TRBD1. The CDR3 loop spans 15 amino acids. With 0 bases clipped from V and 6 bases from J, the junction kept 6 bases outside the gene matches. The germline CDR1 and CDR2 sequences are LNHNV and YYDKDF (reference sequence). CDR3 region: CATSRDDRGFAEQYF. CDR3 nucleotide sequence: TGTGCCACCAGCAGAGATGACAGGGGGTTTGCCGAGCAGTACTTC.

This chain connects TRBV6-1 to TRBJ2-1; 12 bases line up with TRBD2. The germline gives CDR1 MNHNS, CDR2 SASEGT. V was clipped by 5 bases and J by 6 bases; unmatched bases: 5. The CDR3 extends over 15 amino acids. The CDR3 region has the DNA TGTGCCAGCAGTACTCTAGCGGGGGGGAGCAATGAGCAGTTCTTC. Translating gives CASSTLAGGSNEQFF.

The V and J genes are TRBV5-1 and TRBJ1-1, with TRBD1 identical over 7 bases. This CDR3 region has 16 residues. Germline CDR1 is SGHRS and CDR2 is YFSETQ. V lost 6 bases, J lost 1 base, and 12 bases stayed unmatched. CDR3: CASNTGASPRNTEAFF. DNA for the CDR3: TGCGCCAGCAATACAGGGGCCTCCCCGCGGAACACTGAAGCTTTCTTT. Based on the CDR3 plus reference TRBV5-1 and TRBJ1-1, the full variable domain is KAGVTQTPRYLIKTRGQQVTLSCSPISGHRSVSWYQQTPGQGLQFLFEYFSETQRNKGNFPGRFSGRQFSNSRSEMNVSTLELGDSALYLCASNTGASPRNTEAFFGQGTRLTVV.

CDR3 DNA: TGTGCCAGCAGCGATAGAAAGGGGGAGAGCGCAGATACGCAGTATTTT. This translates into CASSDRKGESADTQYF. The V and J genes are TRBV11-3 and TRBJ2-3; maybe TRBD1 (6 bases). Germline V gives CDR1 SGHNT, CDR2 YENEEA. V gave up 5 bases and J gave up 4 bases, with 19 bases separating them. CDR3 length equals 16 residues.

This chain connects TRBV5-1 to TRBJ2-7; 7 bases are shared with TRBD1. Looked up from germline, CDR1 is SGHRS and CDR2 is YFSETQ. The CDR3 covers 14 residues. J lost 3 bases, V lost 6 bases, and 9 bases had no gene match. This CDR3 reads CASTPRQGNYEQYF. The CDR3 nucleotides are TGCGCCAGCACCCCCCGACAGGGCAACTACGAGCAGTACTTC.

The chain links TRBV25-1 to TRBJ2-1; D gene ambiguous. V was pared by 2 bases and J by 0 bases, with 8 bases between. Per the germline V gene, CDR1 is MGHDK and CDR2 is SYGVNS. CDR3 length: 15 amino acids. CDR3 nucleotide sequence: TGTGCCAGCAGTGAACCAGCGAGCTCCTACAATGAGCAGTTCTTC. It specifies CASSEPASSYNEQFF.

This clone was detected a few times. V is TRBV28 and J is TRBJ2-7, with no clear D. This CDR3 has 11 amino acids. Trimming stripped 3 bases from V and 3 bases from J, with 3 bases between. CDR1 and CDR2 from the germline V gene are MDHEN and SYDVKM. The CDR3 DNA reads TGTGCCAGCAGTTTTAACTACGAGCAGTACTTC. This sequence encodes CASSFNYEQYF.

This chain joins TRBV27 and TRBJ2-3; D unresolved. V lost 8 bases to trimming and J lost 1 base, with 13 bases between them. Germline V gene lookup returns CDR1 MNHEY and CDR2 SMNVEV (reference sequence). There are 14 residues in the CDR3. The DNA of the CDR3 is TGTGCCAGCGCCCTTCTAGGTGGCACAGATACGCAGTATTTT. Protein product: CASALLGGTDTQYF.

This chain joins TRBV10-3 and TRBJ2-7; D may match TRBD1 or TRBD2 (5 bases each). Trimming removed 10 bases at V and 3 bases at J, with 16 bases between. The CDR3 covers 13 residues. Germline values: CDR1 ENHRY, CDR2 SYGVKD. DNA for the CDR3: TGTGCCACCCGGGGACGGGGTAACTACGAGCAGTACTTC. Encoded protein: CATRGRGNYEQYF.

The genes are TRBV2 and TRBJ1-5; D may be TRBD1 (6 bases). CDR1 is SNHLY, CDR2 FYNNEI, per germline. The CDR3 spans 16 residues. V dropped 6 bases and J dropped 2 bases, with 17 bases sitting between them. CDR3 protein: CASRPGGQFGNQPQHF. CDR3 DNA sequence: TGTGCCAGCAGGCCTGGAGGACAGTTTGGCAATCAGCCCCAGCATTTT.

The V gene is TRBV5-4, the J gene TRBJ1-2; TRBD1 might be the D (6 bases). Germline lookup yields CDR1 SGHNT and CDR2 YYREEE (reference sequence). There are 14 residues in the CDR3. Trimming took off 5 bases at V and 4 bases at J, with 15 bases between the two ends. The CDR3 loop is CASRTGRSPYGYTF. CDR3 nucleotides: TGTGCCAGCAGAACAGGGAGGTCCCCCTATGGCTACACCTTC.

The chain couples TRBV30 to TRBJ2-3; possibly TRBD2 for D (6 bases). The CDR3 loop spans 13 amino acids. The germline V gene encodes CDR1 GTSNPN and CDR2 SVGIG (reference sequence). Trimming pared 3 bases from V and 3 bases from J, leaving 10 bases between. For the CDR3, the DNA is TGTGCCTGGAGCAGCGGGCTAACAGATACGCAGTATTTT. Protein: CAWSSGLTDTQYF.